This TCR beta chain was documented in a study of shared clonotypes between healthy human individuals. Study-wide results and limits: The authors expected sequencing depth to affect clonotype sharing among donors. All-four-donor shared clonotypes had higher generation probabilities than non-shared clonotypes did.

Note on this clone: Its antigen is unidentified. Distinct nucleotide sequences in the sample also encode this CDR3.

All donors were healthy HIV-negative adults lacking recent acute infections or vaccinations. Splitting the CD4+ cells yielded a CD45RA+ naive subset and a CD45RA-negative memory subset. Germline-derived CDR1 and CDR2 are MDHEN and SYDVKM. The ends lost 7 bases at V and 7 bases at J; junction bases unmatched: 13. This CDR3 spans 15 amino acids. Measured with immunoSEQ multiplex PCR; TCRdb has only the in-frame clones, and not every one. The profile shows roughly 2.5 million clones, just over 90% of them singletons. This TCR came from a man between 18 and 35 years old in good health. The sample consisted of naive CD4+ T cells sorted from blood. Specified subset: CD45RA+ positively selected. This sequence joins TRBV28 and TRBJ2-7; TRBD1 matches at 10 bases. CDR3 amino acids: CASTPLGQGITEQYF. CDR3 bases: TGTGCCAGCACTCCCCTGGGACAGGGGATTACTGAGCAGTACTTC. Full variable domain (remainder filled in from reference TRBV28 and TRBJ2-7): DVKVTQSSRYLVKRTGEKVFLECVQDMDHENMFWYRQDPGLGLRLIYFSYDVKMKEKGDIPEGYSVSREKKERFSLILESASTNQTSMYLCASTPLGQGITEQYFGPGTRLTVT.